Each of the 4 T cell receptor beta chains below was sequenced from the same sample in a study of T cells in Graves' hyperthyroidism and ophthalmopathy. Amplification of TCR beta CDR3 regions used RNA as the template. The HTBI primer set was used in a first-round RT-PCR of the TCR CDR3. TCRdb re-analysed the multiplex PCR reads in MiXCR, keeping a single row per CDR3 protein. The table has over 250,000 distinct CDR3 sequences, less than 30% seen once; the top ten hold about 30%. The sample taken for sequencing was blood. Every receptor here comes from a man aged 40-49 years with Graves' hyperthyroidism that later progressed to Graves' ophthalmopathy.

This clonotype came up many times. J is TRBJ2-7 and V is TRBV28; D call uncertain. CDR1 is MDHEN and CDR2 is SYDVKM in the germline V gene. The CDR3 contains 16 residues. V was trimmed by 6 bases and J by 2 bases, leaving 20 bases between them. The CDR3 loop reads CASSPLTIRSPYEQYF. In DNA form, the CDR3 reads TGTGCCAGCAGCCCCCTTACTATCAGGTCCCCCTACGAGCAGTACTTC.

This clonotype has at least ten counts. The V call is TRBV12-3 or TRBV12-4, the J call TRBJ1-2; no definite D call. This CDR3 is 15 amino acids long. V was shortened by 7 bases and J by 5 bases, with 20 bases between the two germline ends. The CDR3 DNA is TGTGCCAGCACATTGAGTCCCGAGATTCCTTATGGCTACACCTTC. Translated, it gives CASTLSPEIPYGYTF.

Ten or more counts support this clonotype. This chain uses TRBV12-3 or TRBV12-4 with TRBJ2-4, with 11 bases that match TRBD2. Trimming at V came to 4 bases and at J to 0 bases, leaving 11 bases not matched to a gene. This CDR3 has 19 residues. CDR3 residues: CASSSGVAGGPLAKNIQYF. The CDR3 DNA reads as TGTGCCAGCAGTTCCGGGGTAGCGGGAGGGCCTTTAGCCAAAAACATTCAGTACTTC.

This chain joins TRBV6-1 and TRBJ2-5, with TRBD1 matching over 7 bases. This CDR3 is 15 amino acids long. Germline trimming cut 5 bases from V and 2 bases from J; bases unmatched to any gene: 8. CDR1 MNHNS and CDR2 SASEGT come from the germline V gene. The CDR3 protein is CASSPQTGRQETQYF. In DNA form, the CDR3 reads TGTGCCAGCAGTCCCCAGACAGGGAGACAAGAGACCCAGTACTTC.